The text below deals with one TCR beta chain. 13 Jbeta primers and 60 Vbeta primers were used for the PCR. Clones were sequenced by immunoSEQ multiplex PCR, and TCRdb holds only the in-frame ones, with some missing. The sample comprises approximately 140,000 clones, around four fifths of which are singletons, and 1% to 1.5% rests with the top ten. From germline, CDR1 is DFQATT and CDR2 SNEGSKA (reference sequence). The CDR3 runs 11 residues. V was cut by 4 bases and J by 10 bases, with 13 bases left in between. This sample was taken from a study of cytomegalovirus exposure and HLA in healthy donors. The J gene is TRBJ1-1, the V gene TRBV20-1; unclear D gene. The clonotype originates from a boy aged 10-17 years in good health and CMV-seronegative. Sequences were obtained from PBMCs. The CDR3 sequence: CSAKGAHGAFF. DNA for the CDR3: TGCAGTGCTAAAGGAGCCCATGGAGCTTTCTTT.